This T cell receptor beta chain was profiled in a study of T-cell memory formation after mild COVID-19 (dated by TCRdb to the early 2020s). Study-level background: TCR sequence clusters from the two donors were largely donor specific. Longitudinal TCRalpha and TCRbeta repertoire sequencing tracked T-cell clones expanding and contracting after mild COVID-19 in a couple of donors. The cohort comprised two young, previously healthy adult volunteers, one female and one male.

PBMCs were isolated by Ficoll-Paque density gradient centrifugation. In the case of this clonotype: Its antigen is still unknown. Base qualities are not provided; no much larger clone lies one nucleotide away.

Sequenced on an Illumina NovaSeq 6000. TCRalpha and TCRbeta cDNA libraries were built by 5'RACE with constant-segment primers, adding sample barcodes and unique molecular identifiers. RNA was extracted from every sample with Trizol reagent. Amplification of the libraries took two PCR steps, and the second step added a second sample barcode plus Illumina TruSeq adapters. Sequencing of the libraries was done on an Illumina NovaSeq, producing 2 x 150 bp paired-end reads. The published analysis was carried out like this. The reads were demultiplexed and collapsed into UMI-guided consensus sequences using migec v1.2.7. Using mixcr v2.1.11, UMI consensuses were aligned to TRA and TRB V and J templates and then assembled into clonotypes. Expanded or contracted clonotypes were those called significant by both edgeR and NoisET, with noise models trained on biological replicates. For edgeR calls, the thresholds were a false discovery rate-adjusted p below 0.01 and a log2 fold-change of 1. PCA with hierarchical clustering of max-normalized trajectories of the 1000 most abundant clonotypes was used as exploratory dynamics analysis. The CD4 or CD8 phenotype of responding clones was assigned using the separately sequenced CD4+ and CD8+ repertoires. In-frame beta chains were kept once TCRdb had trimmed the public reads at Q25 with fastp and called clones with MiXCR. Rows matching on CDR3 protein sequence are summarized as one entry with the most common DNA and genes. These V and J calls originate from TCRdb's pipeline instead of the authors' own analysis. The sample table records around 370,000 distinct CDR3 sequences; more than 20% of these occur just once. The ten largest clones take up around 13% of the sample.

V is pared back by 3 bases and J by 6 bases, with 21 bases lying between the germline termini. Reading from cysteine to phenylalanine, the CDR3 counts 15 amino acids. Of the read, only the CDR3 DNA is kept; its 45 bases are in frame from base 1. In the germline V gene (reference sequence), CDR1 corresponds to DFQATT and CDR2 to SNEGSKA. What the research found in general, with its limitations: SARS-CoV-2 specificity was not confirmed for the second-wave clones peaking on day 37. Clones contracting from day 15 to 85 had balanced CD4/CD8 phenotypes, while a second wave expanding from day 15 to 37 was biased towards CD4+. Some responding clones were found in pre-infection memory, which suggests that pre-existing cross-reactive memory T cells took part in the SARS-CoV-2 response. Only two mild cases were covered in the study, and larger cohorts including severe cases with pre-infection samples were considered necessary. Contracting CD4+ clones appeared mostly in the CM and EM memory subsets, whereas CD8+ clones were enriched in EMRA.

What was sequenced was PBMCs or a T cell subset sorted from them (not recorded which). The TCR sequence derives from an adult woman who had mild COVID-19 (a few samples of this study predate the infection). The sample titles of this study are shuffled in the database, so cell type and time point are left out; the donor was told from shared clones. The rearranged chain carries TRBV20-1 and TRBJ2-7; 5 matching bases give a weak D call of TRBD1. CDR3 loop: CSASYWGDSAPEQYF. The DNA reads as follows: TGCAGTGCTAGTTACTGGGGCGACTCCGCTCCCGAGCAGTACTTC.